The present TCR beta chain was sequenced within a study of blood T cell repertoires in COVID-19. Sequencing was performed with immunoSEQ multiplex PCR; in TCRdb, only in-frame clones are kept and a portion is missing. The table has about 90,000 clones, approximately 91% seen once. This CDR3 spans 13 amino acids. Germline CDR1 and CDR2: SNHLY and FYNNEI. V usage is TRBV2 and J usage is TRBJ1-1; the match to TRBD1 covers 8 bases. The source of this sequence is a human donor with active COVID-19. The donor label of this sample is uncertain. Sequencing input: peripheral blood. The CDR3 spells CVPQGAMNTEAFF. CDR3 sequence (DNA): TGTGTCCCCCAGGGGGCGATGAACACTGAAGCTTTCTTT. Full variable domain (outside the CDR3, taken from reference TRBV2 and TRBJ1-1): EPEVTQTPSHQVTQMGQEVILRCVPISNHLYFYWYRQILGQKVEFLVSFYNNEISEKSEIFDDQFSVERPDGSNFTLKIRSTKLEDSAMYFCVPQGAMNTEAFFGQGTRLTVV.